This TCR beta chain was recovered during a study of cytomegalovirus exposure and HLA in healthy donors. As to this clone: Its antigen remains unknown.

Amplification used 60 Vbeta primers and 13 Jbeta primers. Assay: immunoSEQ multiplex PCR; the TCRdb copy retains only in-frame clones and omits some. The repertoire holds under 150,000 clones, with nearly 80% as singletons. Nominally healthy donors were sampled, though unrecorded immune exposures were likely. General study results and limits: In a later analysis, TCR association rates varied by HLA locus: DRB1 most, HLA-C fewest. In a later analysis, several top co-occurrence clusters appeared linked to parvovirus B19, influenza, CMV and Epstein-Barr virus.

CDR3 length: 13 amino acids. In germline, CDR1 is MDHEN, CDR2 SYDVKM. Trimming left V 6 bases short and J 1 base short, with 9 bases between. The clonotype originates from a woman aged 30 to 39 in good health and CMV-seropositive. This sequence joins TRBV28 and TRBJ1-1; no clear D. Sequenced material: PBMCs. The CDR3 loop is CASRRRRNTEAFF. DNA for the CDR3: TGTGCCAGCAGAAGGCGGAGGAACACTGAAGCTTTCTTT. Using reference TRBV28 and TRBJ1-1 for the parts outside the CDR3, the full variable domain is DVKVTQSSRYLVKRTGEKVFLECVQDMDHENMFWYRQDPGLGLRLIYFSYDVKMKEKGDIPEGYSVSREKKERFSLILESASTNQTSMYLCASRRRRNTEAFFGQGTRLTVV.